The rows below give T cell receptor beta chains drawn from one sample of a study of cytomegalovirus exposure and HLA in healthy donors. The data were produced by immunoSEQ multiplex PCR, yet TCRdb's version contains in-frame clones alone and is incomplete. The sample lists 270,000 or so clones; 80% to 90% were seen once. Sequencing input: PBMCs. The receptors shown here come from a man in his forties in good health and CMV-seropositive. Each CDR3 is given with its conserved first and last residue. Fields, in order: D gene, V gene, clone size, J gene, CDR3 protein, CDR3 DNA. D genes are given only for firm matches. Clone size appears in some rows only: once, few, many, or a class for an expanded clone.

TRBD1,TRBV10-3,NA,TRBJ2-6,CAISEGQGAGANVLTF,TGTGCCATCAGTGAGGGGCAGGGGGCTGGGGCCAACGTCCTGACTTTC
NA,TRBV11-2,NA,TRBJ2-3,CASSSSGRTDTQYF,TGTGCCAGCAGCTCGAGCGGTCGCACAGATACGCAGTATTTT
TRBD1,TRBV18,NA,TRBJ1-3,CASSRQSGTAFSGNTIYF,TGTGCCAGCTCACGACAATCCGGGACAGCCTTCTCTGGAAACACCATATATTTT
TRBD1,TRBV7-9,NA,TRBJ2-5,CASSLRTGEQETQYF,TGTGCCAGCAGCCTTCGGACAGGGGAGCAAGAGACCCAGTACTTC
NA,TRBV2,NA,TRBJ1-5,CASSFLRGSNNQPQHF,TGTGCCAGCAGCTTTCTCAGGGGCTCTAACAATCAGCCCCAGCATTTT
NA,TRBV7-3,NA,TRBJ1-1,CASSEGSDTEAFF,TGTGCCAGCAGCGAGGGTAGCGACACTGAAGCTTTCTTT
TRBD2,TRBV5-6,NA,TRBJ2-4,CASSLFRGVRTKNIQYF,TGTGCCAGCAGCTTGTTTCGGGGGGTAAGGACCAAAAACATTCAGTACTTC
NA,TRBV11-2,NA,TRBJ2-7,CASSLRDIAYEQYF,TGTGCCAGCAGCTTAAGGGACATCGCCTACGAGCAGTACTTC
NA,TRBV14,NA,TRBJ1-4,CASSQRTVATNEKLFF,TGTGCCAGCAGCCAGCGGACAGTTGCAACTAATGAAAAACTGTTTTTT
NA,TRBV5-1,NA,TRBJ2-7,CASSLQGKGFEQYF,TGCGCCAGCAGCTTGCAGGGGAAGGGGTTCGAGCAGTACTTC
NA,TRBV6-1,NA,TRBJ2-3,CASSGTGDTQYF,TGTGCCAGCAGTGGGACTGGGGATACGCAGTATTTT
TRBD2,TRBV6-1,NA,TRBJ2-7,CASSSHPGGPYEQYF,TGTGCCAGCAGCTCTCATCCGGGAGGGCCGTACGAGCAGTACTTC
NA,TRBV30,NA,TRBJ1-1,CAWSVQGNTEAFF,TGTGCCTGGAGTGTACAGGGCAACACTGAAGCTTTCTTT
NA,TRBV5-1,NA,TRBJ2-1,CASSLRVGHRSSYNEQFF,TGCGCCAGCAGCTTGAGAGTGGGACACCGAAGCTCCTACAATGAGCAGTTCTTC
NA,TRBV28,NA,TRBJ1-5,CASSLLGQPQHF,TGTGCCAGCAGTTTACTAGGTCAGCCCCAGCATTTT
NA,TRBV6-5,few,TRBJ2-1,CASSYTGPYNEQFF,TGTGCCAGCAGTTACACAGGGCCATACAATGAGCAGTTCTTC
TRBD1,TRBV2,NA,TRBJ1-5,CASSDKPGGSNQPQHF,TGTGCCAGCAGTGATAAGCCAGGGGGCTCAAATCAGCCCCAGCATTTT
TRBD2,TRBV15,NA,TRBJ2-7,CATSRLAGAYEQYF,TGTGCCACCAGCAGACTAGCGGGAGCCTACGAGCAGTACTTC
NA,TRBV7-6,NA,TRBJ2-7,CASSPGGSSYEQYF,TGTGCCAGCAGCCCCGGGGGTAGCTCCTACGAGCAGTACTTC
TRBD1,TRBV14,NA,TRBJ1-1,CASSRGQGTNTEAFF,TGTGCCAGCAGCCGTGGACAGGGGACAAACACTGAAGCTTTCTTT
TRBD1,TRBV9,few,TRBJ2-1,CASSAGTGGPNEQFF,TGTGCCAGCAGCGCCGGGACAGGGGGCCCGAATGAGCAGTTCTTC
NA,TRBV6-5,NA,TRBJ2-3,CASSYFASTSTDTQYF,TGTGCCAGCAGTTACTTTGCTAGCACAAGCACAGATACGCAGTATTTT
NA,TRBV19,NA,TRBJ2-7,CASTLTTGESSEQYF,TGTGCCAGTACCCTTACAACCGGGGAATCGAGCGAGCAGTACTTC
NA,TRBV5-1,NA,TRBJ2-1,CASSTGTSEQFF,TGCGCCAGCAGCACTGGGACATCAGAGCAGTTCTTC
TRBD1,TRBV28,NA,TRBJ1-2,CASSLTGFGYTF,TGTGCCAGCAGTCTGACAGGGTTTGGCTACACCTTC
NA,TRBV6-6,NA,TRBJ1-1,CASSYTDTEAFF,TGTGCCAGCAGTTACACAGACACTGAAGCTTTCTTT
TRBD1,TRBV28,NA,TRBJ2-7,CASSRDRDYEQYF,TGTGCCAGCAGTCGGGACAGGGACTACGAGCAGTACTTC
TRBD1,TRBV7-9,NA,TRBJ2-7,CASSFGTGFYEQYF,TGTGCCAGCAGCTTTGGGACAGGGTTCTACGAGCAGTACTTC
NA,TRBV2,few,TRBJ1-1,CASLRAEKPEAFF,TGTGCCAGCCTGCGGGCAGAGAAGCCTGAAGCTTTCTTT
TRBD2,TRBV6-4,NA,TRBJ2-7,CASSVLAGGDYEQYF,TGTGCCAGCAGTGTTTTAGCGGGAGGAGACTACGAGCAGTACTTC
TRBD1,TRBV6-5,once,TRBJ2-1,CASSHADREINEQFF,TGTGCCAGCAGCCACGCGGACAGGGAAATCAATGAGCAGTTCTTC
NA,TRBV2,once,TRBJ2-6,CASSVRLSGANVLTF,TGTGCCAGCAGTGTTAGACTCAGTGGGGCCAACGTCCTGACTTTC
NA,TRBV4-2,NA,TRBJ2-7,CASSQDLRSEQYF,TGTGCCAGCAGCCAAGATCTCCGGTCCGAGCAGTACTTC
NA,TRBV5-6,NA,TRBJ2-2,CASSLEWTGEGVYTGELFF,TGTGCCAGCAGCTTGGAATGGACGGGGGAGGGGGTGTACACCGGGGAGCTGTTTTTT
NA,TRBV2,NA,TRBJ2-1,CASRRGASGEQFF,TGTGCCAGTCGACGGGGGGCTTCAGGTGAGCAGTTCTTC
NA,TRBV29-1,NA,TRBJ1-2,CSATGGRDNYGCTF,NA
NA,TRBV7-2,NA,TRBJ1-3,CASSLVGGEVSGGNTIYF,TGTGCCAGCAGCTTAGTAGGGGGGGAGGTCTCTGGGGGAAACACCATATATTTT
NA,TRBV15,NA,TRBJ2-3,CATSRERLVFADTQYF,TGTGCCACCAGCAGAGAGAGGCTAGTGTTTGCAGATACGCAGTATTTT
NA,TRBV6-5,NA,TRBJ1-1,CASSRSGDTEAFF,TGTGCCAGCAGTCGTTCGGGAGACACTGAAGCTTTCTTT
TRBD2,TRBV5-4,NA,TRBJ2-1,CASSPTSGSFNEQFF,TGTGCCAGCAGCCCCACTAGCGGGAGTTTCAATGAGCAGTTCTTC
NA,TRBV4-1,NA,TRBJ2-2,CASSQVNSRYTGELFF,TGCGCCAGCAGCCAAGTCAACAGTCGGTACACCGGGGAGCTGTTTTTT
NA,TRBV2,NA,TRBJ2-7,CASSGGRIHEQYF,TGTGCCAGCAGTGGGGGGAGGATCCACGAGCAGTACTTC
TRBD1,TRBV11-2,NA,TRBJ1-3,CASSLGAGGTGNTIYF,TGTGCCAGCAGCTTAGGAGCAGGGGGAACTGGAAACACCATATATTTT
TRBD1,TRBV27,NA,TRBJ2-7,CASSSQTGIPHEQYF,TGTGCCAGCAGTTCCCAGACAGGGATACCCCACGAGCAGTACTTC
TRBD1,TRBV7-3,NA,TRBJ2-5,CASSLIGRGETQYF,TGTGCCAGCAGCTTAATCGGCAGGGGGGAGACCCAGTACTTC
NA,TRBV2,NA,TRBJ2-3,CASSESGGASTDTQYF,TGTGCCAGCAGTGAATCTGGCGGGGCTAGCACAGATACGCAGTATTTT